These T cell receptor beta chains were read from a single sample in a study of blood T cell repertoires in COVID-19. Profiled with immunoSEQ multiplex PCR; TCRdb holds only in-frame clones, not every one. The sample holds over 200,000 clones, about 76% seen once. The sequenced sample was PBMCs or T cells enriched from blood (not recorded which). These receptors came from a woman aged 45-59 years with acute COVID-19. Each CDR3 is given without its conserved first and last residue. The D gene is left open where the match is weak.

D	V	J	CDR3
TRBD1	TRBV2	TRBJ2-5	ASSLEQGAQGETQY
NA	TRBV4-1	TRBJ2-5	ASSQVHGSVQETQY
TRBD2	TRBV7-2	TRBJ2-1	ASSLVTSGGAFNEQF
NA	TRBV5-5	TRBJ1-2	ASSPSSGIGYT
TRBD1	TRBV4-1	TRBJ1-6	ASSQEWRTGASPLH
NA	TRBV6-2/TRBV6-3	TRBJ2-4	ASSFTGLTRNIQY
NA	TRBV19	TRBJ2-1	ASSIARDYNEQF
NA	TRBV7-2	TRBJ2-7	ASSPRAPGSGDYEQY
NA	TRBV6-2/TRBV6-3	TRBJ1-2	ASSYEVLYGYT
NA	TRBV15	TRBJ1-2	ATSRDRGSGYT
NA	TRBV18	TRBJ1-1	ASSTTHSAEAF
NA	TRBV28	TRBJ1-5	APKTRDQPQH
NA	TRBV7-2	TRBJ1-3	ASSLDYRGSGNTIY
NA	TRBV27	TRBJ1-1	ASSLGGTGTEAF
TRBD1	TRBV19	TRBJ2-1	ASKNPGQGNEQF
NA	TRBV10-3	TRBJ2-5	AISESAGQETQY
NA	TRBV11-3	TRBJ2-5	ASSLGVGANSETQY
TRBD1	TRBV29-1	TRBJ1-2	SVETAGQNNYGYT
TRBD1	TRBV30	TRBJ2-2	AWSGGLDRGLPGELF
NA	TRBV4-3	TRBJ1-1	ASSPGGGLLNTEAF
TRBD2	TRBV9	TRBJ2-5	ASTSGGLWGETQY
TRBD1	TRBV3-1/TRBV3-2	TRBJ2-7	ASSRGQRGQGWDEQY
NA	TRBV4-1	TRBJ1-5	ASSQAQGYQPQH
NA	TRBV19	TRBJ1-1	ASSQKRGIEAF
TRBD2	TRBV5-6	TRBJ2-1	ASSFTSGVYNEQF
NA	TRBV2	TRBJ2-7	ASMRTAASYEQY
TRBD1	TRBV9	TRBJ1-2	ASSVTGGGYGYT
NA	TRBV28	TRBJ1-5	ASSTLGVKH
NA	TRBV7-2	TRBJ1-1	ASSLAGGAYTEAF
TRBD1	TRBV25-1	TRBJ1-5	ASRGQGNQPQH
TRBD2	TRBV29-1	TRBJ2-1	SGGTSGVHEQF
TRBD2	TRBV27	TRBJ2-7	ASSETGTRDYEQY
NA	TRBV18	TRBJ2-7	ASSVAQGSYEQY
TRBD1	TRBV12-3/TRBV12-4	TRBJ1-2	ASSPDRVGYT
NA	TRBV5-5	TRBJ2-5	ASSPSPGTTSQETQY
TRBD1	TRBV10-3	TRBJ2-1	AISRPRDRGYNEQF
NA	TRBV6-5	TRBJ2-7	ASSPAGVSYEQY
NA	TRBV4-3	TRBJ1-6	ASSQDWSGAFYNSPLH
NA	TRBV3-1/TRBV3-2	TRBJ1-4	ASSQVRVEGAKEKLF
NA	TRBV11-3	TRBJ2-2	ASSLVSADTGELF
TRBD1	TRBV28	TRBJ1-1	ASTLRQGGAEAF
NA	TRBV11-3	TRBJ2-3	ASSSPTESTDTQY
TRBD1	TRBV27	TRBJ1-5	ASSLRNRGAGNQPQH
NA	TRBV19	TRBJ2-3	ASSDRGGVARTDTQY
NA	TRBV7-2	TRBJ2-3	ASSLESLDTDTQY
TRBD2	TRBV9	TRBJ2-2	ASSVDGTSDVGELF
TRBD1	TRBV18	TRBJ1-1	ASSPQGGNTEAF
NA	TRBV7-2	TRBJ2-1	ASSLTPGSNEQF
NA	TRBV7-8	TRBJ2-7	ASSLGTASSYEQY
NA	TRBV29-1	TRBJ2-5	SVAGGSPGETQY
NA	TRBV28	TRBJ2-7	ASSSAQGVTQY
NA	TRBV28	TRBJ1-4	ASSNSARDSEKLF
NA	TRBV14	TRBJ1-2	ASSPRGYGYT
NA	TRBV6-2/TRBV6-3	TRBJ1-1	ASSGQLNTEAF
NA	TRBV14	TRBJ2-4	ASSQSDRDTNIQY
TRBD1	TRBV28	TRBJ1-2	ASTPISGGPYGYT
NA	TRBV7-2	TRBJ2-3	ASSLGGTGSDTQY
TRBD1	TRBV6-5	TRBJ1-6	ASRRGQGVVTLH
NA	TRBV5-1	TRBJ1-3	ASSDTGYSGNTIY
NA	TRBV21-1	TRBJ2-6	ASSKDHRAPSGANVLT